Many counts were recorded for the clone carrying this T cell receptor beta chain. The antigen is undetermined. This sample stems from a study of breast tumors, draining lymph nodes, adjacent tissues. Overall study findings and caveats: The lymph node origin of tumor T cells was framed as consistent with a hypothesis, not demonstrated. The data were judged consistent with most tumor T cells coming from lymph node and expanding in tumor. Compared with lymph nodes, tumors were less diverse; compared with nontumor tissue, more.

Germline V CDR1 and CDR2: SGHAT, FQNNGV. The CDR3 spans 14 residues. V was pared by 5 bases and J by 4 bases, with 6 bases of the junction left unmatched. TCRdb reanalysed the multiplex PCR reads using MiXCR and keeps one entry per CDR3 protein. The sample consists of tens of thousands of distinct CDR3 sequences, 36% of them appearing once. The sequenced sample was breast tumor tissue. The chain has TRBV11-2 and TRBJ2-7; 9 positions match TRBD1. This sequence originates from a female donor with breast cancer. Some clones in this sample may be carry-over from other donors' samples. The CDR3 DNA reads TGTGCCAGCAGCCCGGGACAGGGTCCTTACGAGCAGTACTTC. It is translated as CASSPGQGPYEQYF.